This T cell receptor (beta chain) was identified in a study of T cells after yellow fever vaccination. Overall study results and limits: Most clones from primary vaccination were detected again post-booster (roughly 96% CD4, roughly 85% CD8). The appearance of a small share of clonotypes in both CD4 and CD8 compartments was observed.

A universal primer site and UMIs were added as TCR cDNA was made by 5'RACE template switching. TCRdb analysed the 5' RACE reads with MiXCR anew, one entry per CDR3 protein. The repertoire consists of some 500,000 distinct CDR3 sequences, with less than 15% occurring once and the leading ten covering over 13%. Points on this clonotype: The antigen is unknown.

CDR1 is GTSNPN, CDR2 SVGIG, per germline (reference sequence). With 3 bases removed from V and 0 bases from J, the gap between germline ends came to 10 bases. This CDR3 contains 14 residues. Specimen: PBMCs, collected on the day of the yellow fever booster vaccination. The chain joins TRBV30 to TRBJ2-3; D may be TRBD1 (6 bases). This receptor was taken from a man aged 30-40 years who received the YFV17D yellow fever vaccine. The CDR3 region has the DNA TGTGCCTGGAGCAGGGGCCATAGCACAGATACGCAGTATTTT. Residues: CAWSRGHSTDTQYF. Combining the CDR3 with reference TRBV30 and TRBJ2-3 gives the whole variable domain SQTIHQWPATLVQPVGSPLSLECTVEGTSNPNLYWYRQAAGRGLQLLFYSVGIGQISSEVPQNLSASRPQDRQFILSSKKLLLSDSGFYLCAWSRGHSTDTQYFGPGTRLTVL.